Detailed here is one T cell receptor (beta chain). Its target is not known. This sample is drawn from a study of CD8 T cells in Susac syndrome. V gave up 5 bases and J gave up 7 bases, with 23 bases separating them. Germline-derived CDR1 and CDR2 are SGHTA and FQGNSA. This CDR3 spans 17 amino acids. The study, taken as a whole, reports: Individuals included in the TCR sequencing and HLA analysis were acknowledged by the study to be relatively few in number.

A quantity of about 0.45 to 1 ug RNA underwent reverse transcription using random hexamers. immunoSEQ multiplex PCR amplified TCR beta CDR3 across 54 Vbeta, 13 Jbeta. TCRdb independently ran MiXCR on the immunoSEQ multiplex PCR reads; one entry per CDR3 protein. This sample has 90,000 to 150,000 distinct CDR3 sequences; around 93% occur once, and the top ten carry around 0.12%. From blood CD8+ and CD4+ T cells, the TCR beta chain was sequenced. The controls were healthy donors who were matched for age and sex. Material for sequencing was CD8+ T cells from PBMCs. The sequence came from a human donor in good health. This sequence joins TRBV7-2 and TRBJ2-2, with D possibly TRBD1 on 5 matching bases. CDR3 sequence (DNA): TGTGCCAGCAGCCCCCGCCCTCAGGGATATCCTTACGGGGAGCTGTTTTTT. This codes for CASSPRPQGYPYGELFF.